One sample yielded the 6 T cell receptor beta chains listed below, sequenced in a study of control samples from healthy donors and cancer patients. Only in-frame clones appear in the TCRdb table, and some are missing; sequencing was by immunoSEQ multiplex PCR. The table records 40,000 to 55,000 clones, roughly 65% of them present only once. The source material was formalin-fixed, paraffin-embedded tissue. The receptors shown here come from a male donor with melanoma.

The CDR3 DNA sequence: TGTGCCAGCAGCCAAACCACAGGGGCGACCCTCCACTTT. Encoded protein: CASSQTTGATLHF. This chain uses TRBV3-1 (or the pseudogene TRBV3-2) with TRBJ1-6; 7 bases map to TRBD1. Germline assignment: CDR1 LGHDT and CDR2 YNNKEL (reference sequence). The trim removed 2 bases at V and 14 bases at J, leaving 6 bases unmatched. The CDR3 spans 13 residues.

The CDR3 DNA reads TGTGCCAGCAGCTTGGCGCTAGCGGGGAAGTTCACTAGCACAGATACGCAGTATTTT. The encoded protein is CASSLALAGKFTSTDTQYF. The chain uses TRBV5-4 and TRBJ2-3; 9 bases line up with TRBD2. J lost 0 bases, V lost 0 bases, and 11 bases had no gene match. Germline V gives CDR1 SGHNT, CDR2 YYREEE (reference sequence). The CDR3 loop spans 19 amino acids.

This clone was picked up a small number of times. Here the CDR3 DNA reads TGTGCCAGCAGCCCCGGGACAGGCCCACAAGAGACCCAGTACTTC. It translates to CASSPGTGPQETQYF. The chain joins TRBV7-3 to TRBJ2-5; TRBD1 aligns across 8 bases. The CDR3 is made up of 15 amino acids. Germline CDR1 is SGHTA and CDR2 is FQGTGA. The V gene end was trimmed by 5 bases and the J gene end by 2 bases; junction bases not matched to a gene: 7. The full variable domain, its missing parts supplied by reference TRBV7-3 and TRBJ2-5, is GAGVSQTPSNKVTEKGKYVELRCDPISGHTALYWYRQSLGQGPEFLIYFQGTGAADDSGLPNDRFFAVRPEGSVSTLKIQRTERGDSAVYLCASSPGTGPQETQYFGPGTRLLVL.

The chain employs TRBV5-1 and TRBJ2-7; the D gene could be TRBD1 or TRBD2 (5 bases each). Germline V gene sequence: CDR1 SGHRS, CDR2 YFSETQ. Trimming removed 5 bases from V and 5 bases from J, with 14 bases in between. CDR3 length: 13 amino acids. DNA of the CDR3: TGCGCCAGCAGTAGCAGGGAGTTCCACGAGCAGTACTTC. It yields the protein CASSSREFHEQYF.

V and J are TRBV7-8 and TRBJ2-7; no reliable D call. The CDR3 is 12 residues long. The V end was cut by 5 bases, the J end by 6 bases, with 11 bases between. CDR1 and CDR2 from the germline V gene are SGHVS and FQNEAQ. CDR3 sequence (DNA): TGTGCCAGCAGCGTCCCAGGTGGCGAGCAGTACTTC. Residues: CASSVPGGEQYF. The full variable domain, in which reference TRBV7-8 and TRBJ2-7 provide the parts outside the CDR3, is GAGVSQSPRYKVAKRGQDVALRCDPISGHVSLFWYQQALGQGPEFLTYFQNEAQLDKSGLPSDRFFAERPEGSVSTLKIQRTQQEDSAVYLCASSVPGGEQYFGPGTRLTVT.

The rearrangement joins TRBV4-1 to TRBJ2-3; D may match TRBD1 or TRBD2 (5 bases each). This CDR3 region has 17 residues. The V end was cut by 0 bases, the J end by 2 bases, with 15 bases between. Per germline, CDR1 MGHRA and CDR2 YSYEKL. The CDR3 reads CASSQDSPGTATDTQYF. The DNA of the CDR3 is TGCGCCAGCAGCCAAGATTCTCCCGGGACCGCCACAGATACGCAGTATTTT.